Presented here are 15 T cell receptor beta chains from one specimen sequenced in a study of T cell responses to AZD1222 COVID-19 vaccine. Profiling relied on immunoSEQ multiplex PCR, and the TCRdb table lists in-frame clones only, not all of them. Of tens of thousands of clones in the sample, 85% to 90% were seen once. This specimen consisted of peripheral blood, obtained 28 days after the second AZD1222 dose. The receptors derive from an adult who received the AZD1222 COVID-19 vaccine.

The chain links TRBV4-2 to TRBJ1-4, with D perhaps matching TRBD1 (5 bases). V lost 0 bases, J lost 4 bases, and 15 bases lay in between. CDR3 length equals 17 residues. Germline loops: CDR1 LGHNA, CDR2 YNFKEQ. The CDR3 reads CASSQDASGRDNEKLFF. The CDR3 DNA is TGTGCCAGCAGCCAAGATGCCTCAGGGAGGGATAATGAAAAACTGTTTTTT.

This clone has just one count. The gene calls are TRBV18 and TRBJ2-3, with 10 bases fitting TRBD2. This CDR3 is 16 amino acids long. Germline V lookup: CDR1 KGHSH, CDR2 LQKENI. V dropped 5 bases and J dropped 5; count of bases not matched to a gene: 10. The CDR3 loop is CASSSEAGGPRDTQYF. The DNA for the CDR3 is TGTGCCAGCTCAAGTGAAGCGGGGGGGCCCAGAGATACGCAGTATTTT.

The chain has TRBV29-1 and TRBJ1-2, with D perhaps TRBD1 (6 bases). CDR1 is SQVTM, CDR2 ANQGSEA, per germline. V was trimmed by 6 bases and J by 8 bases, leaving 10 bases between them. The CDR3 loop spans 10 amino acids. The CDR3 reads CSVQGGGYTF. The DNA for the CDR3 is TGCAGCGTACAGGGTGGAGGCTACACCTTC.

CDR3 loop: CASGLAPKNARTSGTANTGELFF. The CDR3 nucleotides are TGTGCTAGTGGTTTGGCTCCAAAGAATGCCCGGACTAGCGGGACTGCGAACACCGGGGAGCTGTTTTTT. The chain couples TRBV12-5 to TRBJ2-2; 12 nucleotides match TRBD2. The CDR3 is 23 amino acids. In germline, CDR1 is LGHNT, CDR2 FRNRAP. With V trimmed by 1 base and J by 0 bases, 18 bases remained unmatched.

This rearrangement joins TRBV28 to TRBJ1-1; the D is unclear. Germline V gives CDR1 MDHEN, CDR2 SYDVKM. This CDR3 is 12 amino acids long. V was clipped by 3 bases and J by 9 bases, with 11 bases between them. The CDR3 region has the DNA TGTGCCAGCAGTTTCGGACTTTCTCAAGCTTTCTTT. Translated: CASSFGLSQAFF. The whole variable domain, filled in from reference TRBV28 and TRBJ1-1, reads DVKVTQSSRYLVKRTGEKVFLECVQDMDHENMFWYRQDPGLGLRLIYFSYDVKMKEKGDIPEGYSVSREKKERFSLILESASTNQTSMYLCASSFGLSQAFFGQGTRLTVV.

This chain connects TRBV14 to TRBJ1-3, with D tentatively TRBD1 (5 bases). From germline, CDR1 is SGHDN and CDR2 FVKESK. The CDR3 is made up of 18 amino acids. Between the trimmed V and J ends, which lost 4 bases and 0 bases, there was a span of 19 bases. The chain's CDR3 is CASSRIPRWGTSGNTIYF. CDR3 in DNA: TGTGCCAGCAGCCGCATCCCAAGATGGGGGACCTCTGGAAACACCATATATTTT.

The chain carries TRBV5-5 and TRBJ1-2; unclear D gene. V was pared by 4 bases and J by 6 bases, with 16 bases between. The germline CDR1 and CDR2 sequences are SGHKS and YYEKEE (reference sequence). The CDR3 consists of 14 residues. As DNA, the CDR3 is TGTGCCAGCAGCCCTAACGGGAGAGCGAATGGCTACACCTTC. Its protein product is CASSPNGRANGYTF.

This clone was recorded once. The chain carries TRBV27 and TRBJ2-4; D possibly corresponds to TRBD2 (5 bases). Germline V gene lookup returns CDR1 MNHEY and CDR2 SMNVEV (reference sequence). This CDR3 contains 15 residues. V shed 3 bases and J shed 2 bases, with 11 bases lying between them. The CDR3 region is CASSFNSATKNIQYF. The DNA for the CDR3 is TGTGCCAGCAGTTTCAATAGCGCCACCAAAAACATTCAGTACTTC.

The chain carries TRBV5-1 and TRBJ2-7; 11 bases agree with TRBD2. Germline V CDR1 and CDR2: SGHRS, YFSETQ. The CDR3 contains 16 residues. The junction had 10 bases not matched to a gene; V was cut back by 3 bases and J by 5 bases. CDR3 protein: CASSSLSGGAENEQYF. The CDR3 DNA reads as TGCGCCAGCAGCTCCCTTAGCGGGGGGGCCGAAAACGAGCAGTACTTC.

The CDR3 is CSVGGRDTQYF. The CDR3 nucleotides read TGCAGTGTTGGGGGCAGGGATACGCAGTATTTT. The V gene is TRBV20-1, the J gene TRBJ2-3; weak D call: TRBD1 (6 bases). There are 11 residues in the CDR3. With 7 bases removed from V and 6 bases from J, the gap between germline ends came to 11 bases. CDR1 and CDR2 from the germline V gene are DFQATT and SNEGSKA (reference sequence).

In this sample, this clone turned up once. The chain is built from TRBV19 and TRBJ2-2; D might be TRBD2 (5 bases). The CDR3 extends over 14 amino acids. Germline V gene sequence: CDR1 LNHDA, CDR2 SQIVND (reference sequence). The V end lost 5 bases, the J end lost 1 base, and 8 bases lay between the germline ends. DNA for the CDR3: TGTGCCAGTAGTTGGAGGAGGAACACCGGGGAGCTGTTTTTT. Translation gives CASSWRRNTGELFF.

The chain joins TRBV5-8 to TRBJ1-4; 7 bases are a match to TRBD1. Germline V gene sequence: CDR1 SGHTS, CDR2 YDEGEE. Losses at the gene ends were 1 base for V and 10 bases for J; bases not matched to a gene: 4. The CDR3 has 13 amino acids. CDR3 coding DNA: TGTGCCAGCAGCTTGCAGGGGGGCGGAAAACTGTTTTTT. It translates to CASSLQGGGKLFF.

V usage is TRBV20-1 and J usage is TRBJ2-7; D perhaps matches TRBD2 (5 bases). The CDR3 is 11 amino acids. The V gene's germline CDR1 is DFQATT and CDR2 SNEGSKA (reference sequence). Trimming pared 2 bases from V and 6 bases from J, leaving 8 bases between. CDR3 DNA sequence: TGCAGTGCTAGAACTAGAGGCGAGCAGTACTTC. It is translated as CSARTRGEQYF.

V usage is TRBV19 and J usage is TRBJ1-5, with 7 bases matching TRBD1. From germline, CDR1 is LNHDA and CDR2 SQIVND (reference sequence). This CDR3 spans 15 amino acids. Trimming took 5 bases from V and 5 from J; bases not matched to a gene: 9. The CDR3 DNA reads TGTGCCAGTAGTCCGGGACAGTACCCTTATCAGCCCCAGCATTTT. Amino acid sequence: CASSPGQYPYQPQHF.

The chain recombines TRBV30 with TRBJ1-1, with 9 bases lining up with TRBD1. The CDR3 consists of 16 residues. Germline V gene data show CDR1 as GTSNPN and CDR2 as SVGIG (reference sequence). V gave up 3 bases and J gave up 4 bases; unmatched junction bases: 12. CDR3 protein: CAWRLQGAFGGTEAFF. The CDR3 coding sequence is TGTGCCTGGAGGTTACAGGGGGCATTCGGTGGCACTGAAGCTTTCTTT.